The sequence of this T cell receptor beta chain was determined in a study of T cell responses to AZD1222 COVID-19 vaccine. CDR1 and CDR2 (germline): SQVTM, ANQGSEA. V shed 6 bases and J shed 0 bases, with 11 bases lying between them. The CDR3 is made up of 13 amino acids. About this clone: Its specificity is not known.

Study outcomes and limitations: Of spike-specific TCRs, nearly half reportedly target regions left unmutated in variants. The donor cohort was predominantly white British with a female majority, and clonal diversity may have been underestimated. Researchers took repertoire samples only after the peak T cell response had come. At baseline, just a handful of AZD1222 recipients tested seropositive.

Repertoires were generated with immunoSEQ multiplex PCR, while TCRdb's copy carries only in-frame clones and drops some. The sample records over 150,000 clones, 94% being singletons. The sequencing here drew on peripheral blood, taken 28 days after the second AZD1222 dose. The chain combines TRBV29-1 with TRBJ1-1; possible D gene TRBD1, 6 bases. The TCR originated in an adult who received the AZD1222 COVID-19 vaccine. Written as DNA, the CDR3 is TGCAGCGTCAGGAGGGGGATGAACACTGAAGCTTTCTTT. Amino acid sequence: CSVRRGMNTEAFF.